The 3 T cell receptor beta chains listed next were all sequenced from one sample in a study of radiotherapy plus CTLA-4 blockade in lung cancer. Libraries were prepared by immunoSEQ multiplex PCR; TCRdb keeps only in-frame clonotypes and omits some of them. The table includes some 64,000 clones, approximately 80% detected once. The material was peripheral blood, obtained from a patient treated with radiotherapy plus ipilimumab. The origin of the receptors is a human donor with non-small cell lung cancer who had a complete response to radiotherapy plus ipilimumab.

The chain couples TRBV30 to TRBJ1-2; D not certain. The CDR3 totals 14 residues. The germline CDR1 and CDR2 sequences are GTSNPN and SVGIG (reference sequence). Trimming removed 3 bases from V and 8 bases from J, with 19 bases in between. CDR3 nucleotide sequence: TGTGCCTGGAGGTCCGTCCCTGAAGGAGGCGGCTACACCTTC. Protein sequence: CAWRSVPEGGGYTF.

The chain has TRBV7-9 and TRBJ2-4; D possibly corresponds to TRBD1 (5 bases). V was trimmed by 4 bases and J by 5 bases, leaving 12 bases between them. Germline V gene data show CDR1 as SEHNR and CDR2 as FQNEAQ (reference sequence). The CDR3 has 14 amino acids. The CDR3 DNA sequence: TGTGCCAGCAGCTCTCCAGAGACAGAAAACATTCAGTACTTC. Translating it yields CASSSPETENIQYF.

This chain links TRBV2 with TRBJ2-3, with D maybe TRBD1 (6 bases). Germline-derived CDR1 and CDR2 are SNHLY and FYNNEI. Trimming removed 6 bases from V and 1 base from J, with 17 bases in between. The CDR3 sequence is 16 residues long. The DNA of the CDR3 is TGTGCCAGCAGGTGGGACACCGGAGCAGGCACAGATACGCAGTATTTT. Translation: CASRWDTGAGTDTQYF. Full variable domain (outside the CDR3, taken from reference TRBV2 and TRBJ2-3): EPEVTQTPSHQVTQMGQEVILRCVPISNHLYFYWYRQILGQKVEFLVSFYNNEISEKSEIFDDQFSVERPDGSNFTLKIRSTKLEDSAMYFCASRWDTGAGTDTQYFGPGTRLTVL.